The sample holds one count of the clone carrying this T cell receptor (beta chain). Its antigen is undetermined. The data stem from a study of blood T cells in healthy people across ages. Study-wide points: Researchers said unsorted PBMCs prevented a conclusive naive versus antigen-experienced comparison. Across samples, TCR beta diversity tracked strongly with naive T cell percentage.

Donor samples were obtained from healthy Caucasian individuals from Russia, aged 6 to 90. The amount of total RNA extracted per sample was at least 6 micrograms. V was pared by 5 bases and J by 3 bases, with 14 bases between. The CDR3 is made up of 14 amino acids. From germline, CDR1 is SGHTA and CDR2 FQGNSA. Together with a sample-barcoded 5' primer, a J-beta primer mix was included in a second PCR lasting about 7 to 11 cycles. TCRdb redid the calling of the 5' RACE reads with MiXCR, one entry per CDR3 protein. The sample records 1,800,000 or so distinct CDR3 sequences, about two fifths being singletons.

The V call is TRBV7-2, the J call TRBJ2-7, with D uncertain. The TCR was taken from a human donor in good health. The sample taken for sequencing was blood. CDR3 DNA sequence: TGTGCCAGCAGCCACCCATACCCCCGCTACGAGCAGTACTTC. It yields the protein CASSHPYPRYEQYF.